The clone carrying this TCR beta chain was seen a few times. Its antigen remains unknown. Each sample yielded at least 5.5 micrograms of PBMC total RNA. The germline V and J ends were trimmed by 0 bases and 6 bases, with 11 bases remaining between them. From germline, CDR1 is SQVTM and CDR2 ANQGSEA. The CDR3 totals 13 residues. This record comes from a study of blood T cells in healthy people across ages. Findings and caveats of the study: Age brought a roughly linear fall in TCR beta diversity measured per million T cells.

The use of a sample-barcoded 5' primer and a J-beta primer mix characterized a second PCR of about 6 to 11 cycles. MiXCR was run by TCRdb on the 5' RACE reads, yielding one entry per CDR3 protein. The sample comprises nearly 800,000 distinct CDR3 sequences, approximately 53% of which are singletons, and approximately 24% rests with the top ten. The rearrangement joins TRBV29-1 to TRBJ2-5; a weak D match, TRBD2 (6 bases). This TCR was sampled from a man aged 40-55 years in good health. The source material was blood. In DNA form, the CDR3 reads TGCAGCGTTGAAGAGGGGGGATTGAAGACCCAGTACTTC. It codes for CSVEEGGLKTQYF. The full variable domain, rest sourced from reference TRBV29-1 and TRBJ2-5, is SAVISQKPSRDICQRGTSLTIQCQVDSQVTMMFWYRQQPGQSLTLIATANQGSEATYESGFVIDKFPISRPNLTFSTLTVSNMSPEDSSIYLCSVEEGGLKTQYFGPGTRLLVL.